This TCR beta chain derives from a study of blood T cell repertoires in COVID-19. The overall study: Sample material is recorded as cDNA or gDNA derived from T cells, B-cell-depleted T cells, or PBMCs.

As handled by the study authors: Reference gene primer amplification yielded estimated nucleated cell counts. Produced via immunoSEQ multiplex PCR; TCRdb's table is partial and in-frame only. V and J calls and clone size are given by that table; D and trimming were obtained from the DNA. The data contain 250,000 to 350,000 clones, around 90% of them singletons. V lost 0 bases, J lost 3 bases, and 18 bases lay in between. The CDR3 runs 17 residues. Germline V gene lookup returns CDR1 SGDLS and CDR2 YYNGEE. The cohort comprised adults aged roughly 18 to 95 years residing in some 24 US areas. This chain joins TRBV9 and TRBJ1-2; the D is unclear. The sample consisted of PBMCs or T cells enriched from blood (not recorded which). The receptor's source is a woman younger than 30 with acute COVID-19. In nucleotides, the CDR3 is TGTGCCAGCAGCGTAGAGGCATCACTCCCCGGGTACTATGGCTACACCTTC. It codes for CASSVEASLPGYYGYTF.